Following are 14 T cell receptor beta chains from one sample sequenced in a study of tumor-infiltrating lymphocytes in primary liver carcinoma. For blood RNA, unsorted whole blood served as the source, and germline DNA was extracted too. cDNA specific to TCR beta was made from approximately 500 ng of total RNA, with a constant-region primer employed for priming. Three nested multiplex PCR rounds of slightly modified ARM-PCR generated TCR beta libraries. TRBV1-TRBV30 forward and Cbeta reverse primers drove the first two roughly 9-cycle rounds. TCRdb ran MiXCR on the multiplex PCR reads and lists one entry per CDR3 protein. The repertoire includes hundreds of thousands of distinct CDR3 sequences, more than 55% of them detected once, and roughly 9% sits in the top ten. Material: peripheral blood. The receptors come from a man in his forties or fifties with primary liver carcinoma and hepatitis B virus infection.

As regards this clonotype: A read error may be the cause here, since a much bigger clone is one base away. The chain combines TRBV4-1 with TRBJ2-7, with a weak D call TRBD1 (6 bases). CDR3 size: 14 residues. Looked up from germline, CDR1 is MGHRA and CDR2 is YSYEKL. In DNA form, the CDR3 reads TGCACCAGCAGCCCCTCGGACAGTACCTACGAGCAGTACTTC. Its protein is CTSSPSDSTYEQYF.

As regards this clonotype: This may be a read error, as it is one base from a much larger clone. The chain joins TRBV4-3 to TRBJ1-1; D uncertain. Germline loops: CDR1 LGHNA, CDR2 YSLEER. The CDR3 runs to 16 residues. CDR3 DNA sequence: TGCGCCAGCAGCCAAGGTCGGCAACAGCTGAACACTCAAGCTTTCTTT. As protein: CASSQGRQQLNTQAFF.

V is TRBV28 and J is TRBJ2-4; D tentatively fits TRBD1 or TRBD2 (6 bases each). Trimming stripped 5 bases from V and 1 base from J, with 12 bases between. The CDR3 totals 15 residues. Germline V gene lookup returns CDR1 MDHEN and CDR2 SYDVKM. CDR3 nucleotides: TGTGCCAGCAGTATACGGGGGCCGGCCAAAAACATTCAGTACTTC. It yields the protein CASSIRGPAKNIQYF.

About this clonotype: No conserved phenylalanine or tryptophan ends this CDR3, so it is likely a read error. The chain has TRBV6-5 and TRBJ1-1; 11 bases agree with TRBD1. The germline V gene encodes CDR1 MNHEY and CDR2 SVGAGI. This CDR3 has 15 amino acids. Unmatched junction bases numbered 12, after V lost 6 bases and J lost 9 bases. CDR3 amino acids: CASRPDRGRTVQAFL. The CDR3 coding sequence is TGTGCCAGCAGACCGGACAGGGGGCGAACAGTTCAAGCTTTCTTG.

The rearrangement links TRBV4-2 to TRBJ1-5, with D perhaps TRBD1 (6 bases). The CDR3 extends over 15 amino acids. Trimming took 8 bases from V and 6 from J, leaving 20 bases between them. CDR1 is LGHNA and CDR2 is YNFKEQ in the germline V gene. CDR3 loop: CASGREGGGSQPQHF. Here the CDR3 DNA reads TGTGCCAGCGGCCGAGAGGGGGGAGGGAGTCAGCCCCAGCATTTT.

With respect to this clonotype: A much larger clone lies a single base off, so this may be a read error. This chain joins TRBV2 and TRBJ2-1, with 8 bases identical to TRBD2. CDR3 size: 15 residues. Germline V gene lookup returns CDR1 SNHLY and CDR2 FYNNEI. CDR3 coding DNA: TGTGCCAGCAACCCCTCAGCGGGAGTTCACAATGAGCAGTCCTTC. It is translated as CASNPSAGVHNEQSF.

This chain uses TRBV5-4 with TRBJ2-1; TRBD1 is a possible D gene (6 bases). Germline V gene data show CDR1 as SGHNT and CDR2 as YYREEE (reference sequence). The CDR3 has 16 amino acids. Trimming took off 3 bases at V and 9 bases at J, with 22 bases between the two ends. The CDR3 DNA reads TGTGCCAGCAGCTCCCTGACGGTGCAGGGGTTCGGTGAGCAGTTCTTC. This sequence encodes CASSSLTVQGFGEQFF.

This clonotype was counted a single time. A much more abundant neighbour one base away suggests this may be a read error. This sequence joins TRBV5-1 and TRBJ2-1, with a tentative D call TRBD2 (6 bases). In germline, CDR1 is SGHRS, CDR2 YFSETQ. The CDR3 is made up of 13 amino acids. Between the trimmed V and J ends, which lost 0 bases and 14 bases, there was a span of 15 bases. The CDR3 loop is CASSLGLTGEEFF. CDR3 bases: TGCGCCAGCAGCTTGGGACTAACGGGAGAGGAGTTCTTC.

This clonotype was seen a few times. The chain employs TRBV7-8 and TRBJ2-2, with TRBD1 matching over 9 bases. The CDR3 contains 15 residues. After removal of 5 bases from V and 7 bases from J, the junction contained 8 bases not matched to a gene. The germline CDR1 and CDR2 sequences are SGHVS and FQNEAQ. CDR3 sequence: CASSQGTGIYGELFF. CDR3 DNA sequence: TGTGCCAGCAGCCAAGGGACAGGGATTTACGGGGAGCTGTTTTTT.

The rearrangement links TRBV25-1 to TRBJ2-5; D possibly matches TRBD1 or TRBD2 (6 bases each). V was shortened by 4 bases and J by 2 bases, with 14 bases between the two germline ends. The CDR3 loop spans 15 amino acids. CDR1 and CDR2 (germline): MGHDK, SYGVNS. CDR3 sequence (DNA): TGTGCCAGCAGTGCCCGCCCGGGGGCGCAAGAGACCCAGTACTTC. Amino acid sequence: CASSARPGAQETQYF.

This clonotype was seen a single time. The junction differs from germline at one of its ends, possibly a read error. This chain links TRBV11-2 with TRBJ2-1, with D hard to call. There are 15 residues in the CDR3. In germline, CDR1 is SGHAT, CDR2 FQNNGV. CDR3 amino acids: CASSLPQWALNEHFF. DNA for the CDR3: TGTGCCAGCAGCTTGCCCCAGTGGGCACTCAATGAGCACTTCTTC. Drawing the rest from reference TRBV11-2 and TRBJ2-1, the complete variable domain is EAGVAQSPRYKIIEKRQSVAFWCNPISGHATLYWYQQILGQGPKLLIQFQNNGVVDDSQLPKDRFSAERLKGVDSTLKIQPAKLEDSAVYLCASSLPQWALNEHFFGPGTRLTVL.

The CDR3 reads CASSLGHHWDRPYEQYF. Written as DNA, the CDR3 is TGTGCCAGCAGCTTAGGCCACCACTGGGACAGACCCTACGAGCAGTACTTC. V usage is TRBV7-9 and J usage is TRBJ2-7, with 7 bases aligning to TRBD1. V lost 1 base and J lost 2; bases outside the gene matches: 11. Germline V gene sequence: CDR1 SEHNR, CDR2 FQNEAQ (reference sequence). This CDR3 contains 17 residues.

This clonotype was found once. Since no conserved phenylalanine or tryptophan closes the CDR3, a read error is the likely cause. The CDR3 sequence is CAISLMVAQETQYS. In DNA form, the CDR3 reads TGTGCCATCAGTTTAATGGTGGCACAAGAGACCCAGTACTCC. V gene TRBV12-3 or TRBV12-4 combines with J gene TRBJ2-5; no firm D call. The CDR3 runs to 14 residues.

As regards this clonotype: This may be a read error, as it is one base from a much larger clone. The chain uses TRBV12-3 or TRBV12-4 and TRBJ2-7, with TRBD1 matching 7 bases. The junction had 9 bases not matched to a gene; V was cut back by 7 bases and J by 6 bases. The CDR3 runs to 13 residues. As DNA, the CDR3 is TGTGCCAGCATCTCGAACCCAGGGGGCGAGCAGTACTTC. Its protein is CASISNPGGEQYF.